The 18 T cell receptor beta chains below all came from one sample that was sequenced in a study of blood T cell repertoires in COVID-19. Libraries were prepared by immunoSEQ multiplex PCR; TCRdb keeps only in-frame clonotypes and omits some of them. The sample lists about 190,000 clones; 88% were seen once. Sequencing was performed on peripheral blood. Receptors originate from a man aged 40-50 years with active or convalescent COVID-19.

The rearrangement links TRBV6-1 to TRBJ1-6, with D possibly matching TRBD1 (6 bases). The CDR3 covers 15 residues. Between the trimmed V and J ends, which lost 3 bases and 6 bases, there was a span of 12 bases. Germline V gene lookup returns CDR1 MNHNS and CDR2 SASEGT. Here the CDR3 reads CASSEMGAFNSPLHF. DNA of the CDR3: TGTGCCAGCAGTGAGATGGGGGCCTTTAATTCACCCCTCCACTTT.

The gene calls are TRBV7-9 and TRBJ2-6; 12 bases agree with TRBD1. Germline CDR1 and CDR2: SEHNR and FQNEAQ (reference sequence). J gave up 2 bases and V 3 bases, and 5 bases lay outside the gene matches. The CDR3 runs 18 residues. The CDR3 DNA sequence: TGTGCCAGCAGCTTGGGGACAGGGGGCATAGCTGGGGCCAACGTCCTGACTTTC. Amino acid sequence: CASSLGTGGIAGANVLTF.

The chain recombines TRBV29-1 with TRBJ1-5; D may be TRBD1 (5 bases). Germline V gene data show CDR1 as SQVTM and CDR2 as ANQGSEA. The CDR3 is made up of 12 amino acids. V was trimmed by 4 bases and J by 4 bases, leaving 8 bases between them. The CDR3 sequence: CSVGGGNQPQHF. As DNA, the CDR3 is TGCAGCGTTGGGGGGGGGAATCAGCCCCAGCATTTT.

The rearrangement joins TRBV30 to TRBJ1-1; no clear D gene. Germline V gives CDR1 GTSNPN, CDR2 SVGIG (reference sequence). CDR3 length: 13 amino acids. V lost 0 bases to trimming and J lost 7 bases, with 12 bases between them. CDR3 sequence: CAWSVLTAGEAFF. CDR3 DNA: TGTGCCTGGAGTGTATTAACCGCCGGTGAAGCTTTCTTT.

The V gene is TRBV5-4, the J gene TRBJ1-1, with 7 bases lining up with TRBD1. J lost 5 bases, V lost 4 bases, and 5 bases had no gene match. Germline CDR1 and CDR2: SGHNT and YYREEE (reference sequence). This CDR3 comprises 13 residues. This CDR3 reads CASSPQGRTEAFF. The CDR3 nucleotides read TGTGCCAGCAGCCCACAGGGGCGAACTGAAGCTTTCTTT.

This sequence joins TRBV28 and TRBJ1-2; TRBD1 matches at 9 bases. CDR1 and CDR2 (germline): MDHEN, SYDVKM. The junction had 15 bases not matched to a gene; V was cut back by 5 bases and J by 8 bases. This CDR3 region has 16 residues. CDR3 sequence reads: CASSPSGTGYGRGYTF. The CDR3 bases are TGTGCCAGCAGTCCGTCCGGGACAGGGTACGGTCGAGGCTACACCTTC.

The V and J genes are TRBV5-4 and TRBJ2-1; D is unclear. Germline lookup yields CDR1 SGHNT and CDR2 YYREEE (reference sequence). Trimming pared 4 bases from V and 9 bases from J, leaving 11 bases between. The CDR3 sequence is 12 residues long. The CDR3 nucleotides are TGTGCCAGCAGCCTAGAAATGACTGAGCAGTTCTTC. Protein sequence: CASSLEMTEQFF.

For the CDR3, the DNA is TGTGCCTGGAGTGTACCGGGGGGCGCGGGGGAGACCCAGTACTTC. The encoded protein is CAWSVPGGAGETQYF. The genes are TRBV30 and TRBJ2-5; maybe TRBD2 (7 bases). This CDR3 spans 15 amino acids. V was shortened by 0 bases and J by 5 bases, with 16 bases between the two germline ends. Germline assignment: CDR1 GTSNPN and CDR2 SVGIG (reference sequence).

The rearrangement uses TRBV20-1 and TRBJ1-1; 7 positions agree with TRBD1. V shed 3 bases, J shed 5 bases, and the junction held 6 bases outside the gene matches. The CDR3 has 13 residues. Germline V gene lookup returns CDR1 DFQATT and CDR2 SNEGSKA (reference sequence). CDR3 residues: CSASQGEKTEAFF. The CDR3 bases are TGCAGTGCTAGTCAGGGGGAAAAAACTGAAGCTTTCTTT.

The chain uses TRBV6-2 or TRBV6-3 and TRBJ2-3; perhaps TRBD1 as D (5 bases). The germline CDR1 and CDR2 sequences are MNHEY and SVGEGT. V was shortened by 5 bases and J by 4 bases, with 13 bases between the two germline ends. CDR3 size: 14 residues. CDR3: CASSPETGPDTQYF. CDR3 in DNA: TGTGCCAGCAGTCCGGAAACAGGTCCAGATACGCAGTATTTT.

This clone appeared a single time. V and J are TRBV6-5 and TRBJ1-4; D is unresolved. Trimming left V 5 bases short and J 0 bases short, with 7 bases between. The CDR3 runs to 14 residues. CDR1 and CDR2 from the germline V gene are MNHEY and SVGAGI. The CDR3 spells CASSRSATNEKLFF. CDR3 in DNA: TGTGCCAGCAGTCGTTCTGCAACTAATGAAAAACTGTTTTTT.

The CDR3 here is CASNRDGVREQYF. CDR3 DNA: TGTGCCAGCAACCGGGATGGGGTCCGGGAGCAGTACTTC. The J gene is TRBJ2-7, the V gene TRBV5-4, with D possibly TRBD2 on 5 matching bases. Trimming took off 6 bases at V and 7 bases at J, with 17 bases between the two ends. The CDR3 contains 13 residues. Per germline, CDR1 SGHNT and CDR2 YYREEE (reference sequence).

V usage is TRBV7-3 and J usage is TRBJ2-2; 9 bases are shared with TRBD1. The germline CDR1 and CDR2 sequences are SGHTA and FQGTGA. This CDR3 has 14 residues. The V segment lost 8 bases and the J segment 3 bases; nucleotides outside the gene matches: 4. The CDR3 here is CASGTGWDTGELFF. The CDR3 DNA sequence: TGTGCCAGCGGGACAGGGTGGGACACCGGGGAGCTGTTTTTT. The whole variable domain, filled in from reference TRBV7-3 and TRBJ2-2, reads GAGVSQTPSNKVTEKGKYVELRCDPISGHTALYWYRQSLGQGPEFLIYFQGTGAADDSGLPNDRFFAVRPEGSVSTLKIQRTERGDSAVYLCASGTGWDTGELFFGEGSRLTVL.

V is TRBV5-1 and J is TRBJ2-3; the D gene is possibly TRBD1 (5 bases). This CDR3 spans 15 amino acids. Trimming left V 5 bases short and J 5 bases short, with 18 bases between. From germline, CDR1 is SGHRS and CDR2 YFSETQ. This chain's CDR3 is CASSLQDPWVDTQYF. DNA for the CDR3: TGCGCCAGCAGTTTACAGGACCCGTGGGTAGATACGCAGTATTTT.

The gene calls are TRBV10-3 and TRBJ1-3; D is undetermined. This CDR3 region has 14 residues. V was trimmed by 7 bases and J by 4 bases, leaving 14 bases between them. CDR1 is ENHRY and CDR2 is SYGVKD in the germline V gene. CDR3 nucleotide sequence: TGTGCCATCACGGGAAATGACCTGGGAAACACCATATATTTT. Protein sequence: CAITGNDLGNTIYF.

V usage is TRBV28 and J usage is TRBJ1-3; D gene uncertain. The CDR3 spans 16 residues. Germline V CDR1 and CDR2: MDHEN, SYDVKM. Trimming left V 5 bases short and J 0 bases short, with 14 bases between. CDR3 bases: TGTGCCAGCAGTGCGAGCGGGGTTTACTCTGGAAACACCATATATTTT. This encodes CASSASGVYSGNTIYF.

The chain employs TRBV7-9 and TRBJ1-2; 8 positions agree with TRBD1. The CDR3 consists of 15 residues. V lost 6 bases to trimming and J lost 3 bases; unmatched junction nucleotides: 9. From germline, CDR1 is SEHNR and CDR2 FQNEAQ (reference sequence). The CDR3: CASRPGQETDYGYTF. In nucleotides, the CDR3 is TGTGCCAGCAGACCGGGACAGGAGACGGACTATGGCTACACCTTC.

This clone came up once. The V gene is TRBV29-1, the J gene TRBJ2-5; 10 bases map to TRBD2. The length of the CDR3 is 12 residues. Germline CDR1 SQVTM, CDR2 ANQGSEA. Trimming at V came to 4 bases and at J to 4 bases, leaving 0 bases not matched to a gene. The CDR3: CSVGTSGETQYF. The CDR3 DNA sequence: TGCAGCGTTGGGACTAGCGGAGAGACCCAGTACTTC.